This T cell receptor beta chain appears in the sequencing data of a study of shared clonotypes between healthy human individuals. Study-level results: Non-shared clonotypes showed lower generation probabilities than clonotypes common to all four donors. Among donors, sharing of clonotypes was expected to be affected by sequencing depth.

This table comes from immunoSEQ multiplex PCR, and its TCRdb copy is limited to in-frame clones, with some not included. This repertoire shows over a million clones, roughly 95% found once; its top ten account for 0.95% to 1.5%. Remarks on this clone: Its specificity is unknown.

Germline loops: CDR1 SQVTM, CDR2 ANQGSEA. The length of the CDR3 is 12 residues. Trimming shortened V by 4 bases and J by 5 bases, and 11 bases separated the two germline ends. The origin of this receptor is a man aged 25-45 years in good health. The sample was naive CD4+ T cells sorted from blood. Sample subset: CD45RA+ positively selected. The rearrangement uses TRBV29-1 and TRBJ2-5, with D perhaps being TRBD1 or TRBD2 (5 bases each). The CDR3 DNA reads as TGCAGCGTTGTGTGGGGCGGGGAGACCCAGTACTTC. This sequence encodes CSVVWGGETQYF.